These 5 T cell receptor beta chains were sequenced from one sample in a study of T cell responses to AZD1222 COVID-19 vaccine. Only in-frame clones appear in the TCRdb table, and some are missing; sequencing was by immunoSEQ multiplex PCR. The table includes 75,000 to 90,000 clones, about 84% detected once. The sample consisted of peripheral blood, taken on day 0 of AZD1222 vaccination. The receptors derive from an adult in good health.

The chain combines TRBV10-1 with TRBJ1-1; 9 bases match TRBD1. V trimming: 3 bases; J trimming: 4 bases; junction bases outside the gene matches: 6. Germline V gene data show CDR1 as WNHNN and CDR2 as SYGVQD (reference sequence). This CDR3 region has 15 residues. The CDR3 protein is CASSDPGQGGTEAFF. In nucleotides, the CDR3 is TGCGCCAGCAGTGACCCGGGACAGGGAGGCACTGAAGCTTTCTTT.

The chain has TRBV7-9 and TRBJ2-2; 9 bases map to TRBD2. The CDR3 spans 19 residues. Germline CDR1 is SEHNR and CDR2 is FQNEAQ (reference sequence). Trimming removed 6 bases from V and 2 bases from J; junction bases left unmatched: 16. The chain's CDR3 is CASRTGTSSLGGNTGELFF. CDR3 nucleotides: TGTGCCAGCAGGACCGGGACTAGCAGCCTCGGGGGAAACACCGGGGAGCTGTTTTTT.

This clone has ten or more counts. The chain is built from TRBV7-9 and TRBJ2-1; D not certain. Trimming cost V 1 base and J 2 bases, with 21 bases left between them. Germline CDR1 is SEHNR and CDR2 is FQNEAQ (reference sequence). The CDR3 is 19 residues long. The CDR3 coding sequence is TGTGCCAGCAGCTTAGAAGGCAGGCTCAGCACTGGACCCTACAATGAGCAGTTCTTC. Translation: CASSLEGRLSTGPYNEQFF.

This rearrangement joins TRBV3-1 (or the pseudogene TRBV3-2) to TRBJ2-5, with D maybe TRBD2 (7 bases). Germline-derived CDR1 and CDR2 are LGHDT and YNNKEL (reference sequence). This CDR3 comprises 15 residues. V gave up 1 base and J gave up 6 bases, with 15 bases separating them. The CDR3 region has the DNA TGTGCCAGCAGCCAAGTGAGAGGGGGGGCGAAGACCCAGTACTTC. Its translation: CASSQVRGGAKTQYF.

This clone came up a few times. The chain links TRBV28 to TRBJ1-5; 8 bases line up with TRBD1. The CDR3 totals 14 residues. The germline CDR1 and CDR2 sequences are MDHEN and SYDVKM. V was pared by 8 bases and J by 3 bases, with 6 bases of the junction left unmatched. The CDR3 bases are TGTGCCAGCGTGGCAGGGGGCGACAATCAGCCCCAGCATTTT. It translates to CASVAGGDNQPQHF.